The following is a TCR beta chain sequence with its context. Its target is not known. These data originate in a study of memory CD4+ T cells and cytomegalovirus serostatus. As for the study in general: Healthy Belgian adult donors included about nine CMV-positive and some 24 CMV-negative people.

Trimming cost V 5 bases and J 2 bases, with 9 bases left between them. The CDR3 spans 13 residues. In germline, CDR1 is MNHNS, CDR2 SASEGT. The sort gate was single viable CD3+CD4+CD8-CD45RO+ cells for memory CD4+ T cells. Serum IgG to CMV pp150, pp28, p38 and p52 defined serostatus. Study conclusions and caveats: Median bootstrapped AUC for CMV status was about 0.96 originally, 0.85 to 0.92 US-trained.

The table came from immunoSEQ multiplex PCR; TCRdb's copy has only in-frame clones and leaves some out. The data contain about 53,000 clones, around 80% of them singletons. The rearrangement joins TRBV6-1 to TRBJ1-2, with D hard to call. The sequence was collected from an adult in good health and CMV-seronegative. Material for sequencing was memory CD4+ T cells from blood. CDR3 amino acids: CASSIIDNYGYTF. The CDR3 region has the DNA TGTGCCAGCAGTATTATAGACAACTATGGCTACACCTTC.